The 18 T cell receptor beta chains below come from one sample, sequenced in a study of PD-1 blockade in classical Hodgkin lymphoma (dated by TCRdb to about 2020). The time point label, read with the paper, signifies: cycle 4 day 1 (C4D1), after about 6 weeks of nivolumab. Every trial patient had relapsed following autologous stem cell transplantation, and prior brentuximab vedotin exposure was what differed among cohorts A, B and C. The library was prepared using the immunoSEQ multiplex PCR assay. TCRdb's version of the immuneACCESS table is confined to in-frame rearrangements and falls short of the full clone set. An unresolved V gene accounts for under half of the shortfall where checked; the remainder is of unknown origin. Within this sample are around 25,000 clones, with 55% to 85% of them counted one time only. The ten largest clones take up roughly 3.4% of the sample. This specimen consisted of peripheral blood mononuclear cells (PBMCs), obtained before the fourth cycle of nivolumab. The receptors here all came from a human donor with classical Hodgkin lymphoma.

The CDR3 DNA reads as TGTGCCAGCAGTTTAAAGGGCGGCTCTGGGGCCAACGTCCTGACTTTC. It yields the protein CASSLKGGSGANVLTF. V is TRBV27 and J is TRBJ2-6, with D unresolved. The germline gives CDR1 MNHEY, CDR2 SMNVEV (reference sequence). This CDR3 has 16 residues. With 2 bases removed from V and 0 bases from J, the gap between germline ends came to 8 bases.

The V gene is TRBV6-1, the J gene TRBJ1-5, with D possibly TRBD1 on 6 matching bases. This CDR3 comprises 14 residues. Germline values: CDR1 MNHNS, CDR2 SASEGT. Trimming stripped 4 bases from V and 6 bases from J, with 13 bases between. The CDR3 is CASSVGGAGQPQHF. The CDR3 DNA reads as TGTGCCAGCAGTGTGGGGGGGGCAGGTCAGCCCCAGCATTTT.

The chain uses TRBV5-6 and TRBJ2-1; D uncertain. The CDR3 covers 14 residues. Germline V lookup: CDR1 SGHDT, CDR2 YYEEEE. Trimming took 4 bases from V and 4 from J, leaving 12 bases between them. CDR3 in DNA: TGTGCCAGCAGCCCGGCGACCCATTACAATGAGCAGTTCTTC. It yields the protein CASSPATHYNEQFF.

The rearrangement links TRBV6-1 to TRBJ1-1; D remains unclear. Trimming pared 4 bases from V and 1 base from J, leaving 10 bases between. This CDR3 region has 14 residues. Germline V gives CDR1 MNHNS, CDR2 SASEGT. The CDR3 reads CASSVPTSNTEAFF. CDR3 DNA sequence: TGTGCCAGCAGTGTCCCAACCTCGAACACTGAAGCTTTCTTT.

V is TRBV2 and J is TRBJ1-2; D unclear. Germline V CDR1 and CDR2: SNHLY, FYNNEI. This CDR3 has 13 residues. Trimming removed 1 base at V and 1 base at J, with 4 bases between. The CDR3 sequence: CASSEVLNYGYTF. The CDR3 nucleotides are TGTGCCAGCAGTGAAGTCCTTAACTATGGCTACACCTTC.

This rearrangement joins TRBV18 to TRBJ1-1; no clear D gene. The germline V gene encodes CDR1 KGHSH and CDR2 LQKENI. V was clipped by 6 bases and J by 3 bases, with 14 bases between them. The CDR3 runs 14 residues. The CDR3 is CASSPRSGDTEAFF. DNA of the CDR3: TGTGCCAGCTCGCCCCGGTCCGGAGACACTGAAGCTTTCTTT.

This sequence joins TRBV4-2 and TRBJ2-1; 12 nucleotides agree with TRBD2. Trimming removed 2 bases from V and 2 bases from J; junction bases left unmatched: 4. CDR1 is LGHNA and CDR2 is YNFKEQ in the germline V gene. The CDR3 sequence is 17 residues long. The CDR3: CASSQLLAGGPYNEQFF. CDR3 DNA sequence: TGTGCCAGCAGCCAACTCCTAGCGGGGGGGCCCTACAATGAGCAGTTCTTC.

This clone appeared once. V and J are TRBV5-8 and TRBJ2-1; no reliable D call. The CDR3 loop spans 15 amino acids. The germline CDR1 and CDR2 sequences are SGHTS and YDEGEE. Trimming shortened V by 4 bases and J by 0 bases, and 11 bases separated the two germline ends. In DNA form, the CDR3 reads TGTGCCAGCAGCCGTTTCAGCGCCTCCTACAATGAGCAGTTCTTC. Amino acid sequence: CASSRFSASYNEQFF.

The chain uses TRBV7-3 and TRBJ2-1, with 11 bases fitting TRBD2. Germline CDR1 reads SGHTA; CDR2 reads FQGTGA. Trimming cost V 5 bases and J 10 bases; bases outside gene matches: 10. The CDR3 covers 15 residues. CDR3 protein: CASSASLAGGNEQFF. CDR3 nucleotides: TGTGCCAGCAGCGCGAGCCTAGCGGGAGGAAACGAGCAGTTCTTC.

The chain is built from TRBV5-1 and TRBJ1-6; 9 positions agree with TRBD1. CDR1 and CDR2 (germline): SGHRS, YFSETQ. J was trimmed by 7 bases and V by 4 bases; bases with no gene match: 3. The CDR3 runs to 14 residues. CDR3: CASSPGTGNSPLHF. CDR3 nucleotide sequence: TGCGCCAGCAGCCCTGGGACAGGGAATTCACCCCTCCACTTT.

The V gene is TRBV29-1, the J gene TRBJ2-1; D unclear. The germline gives CDR1 SQVTM, CDR2 ANQGSEA. Trimming took 4 bases from V and 4 from J, leaving 5 bases between them. There are 11 residues in the CDR3. CDR3 loop: CSVVNYNEQFF. The CDR3 DNA is TGCAGCGTTGTCAATTACAATGAGCAGTTCTTC.

The gene calls are TRBV19 and TRBJ1-1; D uncertain. The V end lost 7 bases, the J end lost 1 base, and 10 bases lay between the germline ends. Germline-derived CDR1 and CDR2 are LNHDA and SQIVND (reference sequence). The CDR3 is made up of 13 amino acids. The DNA of the CDR3 is TGTGCCAGTATCGAACAGAGGAACACTGAAGCTTTCTTT. Translated, it gives CASIEQRNTEAFF.

This chain connects TRBV4-1 to TRBJ2-7; TRBD2 aligns across 7 bases. After removal of 1 base from V and 4 bases from J, the junction contained 7 bases not matched to a gene. This CDR3 has 15 residues. Germline V gene sequence: CDR1 MGHRA, CDR2 YSYEKL. CDR3 in DNA: TGCGCCAGCAGCCAAGGGTCAGCTAGCGGATACGAGCAGTACTTC. The encoded protein is CASSQGSASGYEQYF.

The chain uses TRBV18 and TRBJ1-1; TRBD1 is a possible D gene (5 bases). Germline V gene data show CDR1 as KGHSH and CDR2 as LQKENI. Trimming stripped 6 bases from V and 11 bases from J, with 13 bases between. The CDR3 covers 11 residues. The CDR3 sequence: CASSMGLGAFF. CDR3 DNA sequence: TGTGCCAGCTCCATGGGACTTGGGGCTTTCTTT.

This chain connects TRBV7-2 to TRBJ1-1, with 7 bases lining up with TRBD1. V lost 1 base, J lost 4 bases, and 3 bases stayed unmatched. Germline V gene lookup returns CDR1 SGHTA and CDR2 FQGNSA. The CDR3 contains 14 residues. In nucleotides, the CDR3 is TGTGCCAGCAGCTTAGAAGGGGGCACCACTGAAGCTTTCTTT. It specifies CASSLEGGTTEAFF.

This clone turned up a few times. Other DNA sequences in the sample encode the same CDR3. The chain has TRBV4-3 and TRBJ2-1; D is possibly TRBD2 (5 bases). Germline V lookup: CDR1 LGHNA, CDR2 YSLEER. CDR3 length: 16 amino acids. The ends were cut back, 2 bases at V and 6 bases at J, with 17 bases in the middle. The CDR3 DNA sequence: TGCGCCAGCAGCCAATCCCGAAGCGGTTCGAGCAATGAGCAGTTCTTC. The encoded protein is CASSQSRSGSSNEQFF.

This chain connects TRBV30 to TRBJ2-5, with 13 bases lining up with TRBD2. CDR1 is GTSNPN and CDR2 is SVGIG in the germline V gene (reference sequence). The CDR3 loop spans 17 amino acids. Germline trimming cut 7 bases from V and 5 bases from J; bases unmatched to any gene: 16. The CDR3 reads CASKLKLGLAGTETQYF. In nucleotides, the CDR3 is TGTGCCTCCAAACTCAAATTGGGACTAGCGGGGACGGAGACCCAGTACTTC.

This chain joins TRBV18 and TRBJ2-3; the D gene could be TRBD1 or TRBD2 (5 bases each). V was trimmed by 3 bases and J by 4 bases, leaving 11 bases between them. This CDR3 spans 14 amino acids. Germline lookup yields CDR1 KGHSH and CDR2 LQKENI. The CDR3, as DNA: TGTGCCAGCTCACCGTGGGGGAAAGCAGATACGCAGTATTTT. It translates to CASSPWGKADTQYF.